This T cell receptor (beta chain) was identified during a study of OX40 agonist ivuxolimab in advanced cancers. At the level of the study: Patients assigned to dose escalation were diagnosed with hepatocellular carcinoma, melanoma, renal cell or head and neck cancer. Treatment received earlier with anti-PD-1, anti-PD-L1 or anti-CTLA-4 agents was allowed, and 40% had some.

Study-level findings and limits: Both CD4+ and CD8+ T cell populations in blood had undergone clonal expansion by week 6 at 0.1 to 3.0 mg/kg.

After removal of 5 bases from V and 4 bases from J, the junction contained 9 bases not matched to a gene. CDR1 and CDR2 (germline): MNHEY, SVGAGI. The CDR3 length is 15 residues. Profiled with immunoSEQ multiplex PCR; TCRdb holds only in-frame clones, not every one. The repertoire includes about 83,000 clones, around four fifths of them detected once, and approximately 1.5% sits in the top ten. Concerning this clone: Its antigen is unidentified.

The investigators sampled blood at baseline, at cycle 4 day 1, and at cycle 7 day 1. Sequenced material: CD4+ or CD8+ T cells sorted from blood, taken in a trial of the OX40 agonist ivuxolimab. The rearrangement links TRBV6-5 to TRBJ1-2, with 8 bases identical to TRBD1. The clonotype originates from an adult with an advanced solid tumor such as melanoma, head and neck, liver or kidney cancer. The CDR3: CASSPRQGRGYGYTF. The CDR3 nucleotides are TGTGCCAGCAGTCCTCGACAGGGGAGGGGCTATGGCTACACCTTC.